These 4 T cell receptor beta chains were sequenced from one sample in a study of graft-versus-host responses after intestinal transplantation. TCRdb keeps only in-frame clones here, not all; method: immunoSEQ multiplex PCR. The data contain about 11,000 clones, around four fifths of them singletons. Intraepithelial and lamina propria lymphocytes were isolated from graft specimens. The source was ileum tissue, collected 23 days after intestinal transplant. Receptors were obtained from a human patient who received an intestinal transplant, so some T cells may come from the graft donor.

The chain carries TRBV4-2 and TRBJ2-3, with TRBD2 matching 8 bases. V lost 4 bases, J lost 3 bases, and 0 bases stayed unmatched. Per germline, CDR1 LGHNA and CDR2 YNFKEQ. This CDR3 is 13 amino acids long. Here the CDR3 reads CASSPSGTDTQYF. DNA of the CDR3: TGTGCCAGCAGCCCTAGCGGGACAGATACGCAGTATTTT.

The gene calls are TRBV5-1 and TRBJ2-7, with 14 bases that match TRBD2. Per the germline V gene, CDR1 is SGHRS and CDR2 is YFSETQ. The CDR3 runs 19 residues. With V trimmed by 0 bases and J by 6 bases, 14 bases remained unmatched. CDR3 bases: TGCGCCAGCAGCTTGGTCGGCGAGGGACTAGCGGGAGTAATTGCCGAGCAGTACTTC. Protein sequence: CASSLVGEGLAGVIAEQYF.

This rearrangement joins TRBV4-2 to TRBJ1-1; possibly TRBD1 for D (5 bases). Trimming took off 0 bases at V and 1 base at J, with 21 bases between the two ends. This CDR3 region has 19 residues. Germline V gives CDR1 LGHNA, CDR2 YNFKEQ. CDR3 DNA: TGTGCCAGCAGCCAAGATCCCGGCAGGGAACCGTACAGGAACACTGAAGCTTTCTTT. Translation gives CASSQDPGREPYRNTEAFF.

The chain joins TRBV27 to TRBJ1-1; the D gene is possibly TRBD1 (5 bases). Trimming pared 5 bases from V and 8 bases from J, leaving 18 bases between. Germline CDR1 is MNHEY and CDR2 is SMNVEV (reference sequence). CDR3 length: 14 residues. CDR3 DNA: TGTGCCAGCAGTACACACCCCGGGGGGAAGGAAGCTTTCTTT. Residues: CASSTHPGGKEAFF.